This T cell receptor (beta chain) derives from a study of a mutant IDH1 vaccine in newly diagnosed glioma. Overall study findings and caveats: Pseudoprogression appeared unlinked to shifts in leading peripheral T cell clonotypes. Vaccination elicited immune responses in approximately 92% of patients.

Deletions cut 4 bases from V and 5 bases from J, with 11 bases between. This CDR3 region has 12 residues. The germline V gene encodes CDR1 SQVTM and CDR2 ANQGSEA. Data came from immunoSEQ multiplex PCR; TCRdb stores just in-frame clones and leaves some out. This sample has fewer than 70,000 clones; approximately 90% occur once, and the top ten carry about 4.2%. Time point meaning: week 5, during vaccination. Topical imiquimod accompanied each vaccine dose, which consisted of 300 ug of mutant IDH1 20-mer peptide. Of note for this clone: Its antigen remains unknown.

The TCR was taken from a middle-aged woman with glioma. V is TRBV29-1 and J is TRBJ1-2; D ambiguous. Sequencing used PBMCs, obtained from a glioma patient whose treatment included an IDH1 peptide vaccine. CDR3 sequence (DNA): TGCAGCGTTGGGGATGGGCCTTATGGCTACACCTTC. Amino acids: CSVGDGPYGYTF.